Given below is one TCR beta chain in context. These data come from a study of control samples from healthy donors and cancer patients. This CDR3 comprises 17 residues. The V and J ends lost 4 bases and 2 bases respectively, with 20 bases between them. Germline CDR1 reads SGHDT; CDR2 reads YYEEEE. Libraries were prepared by immunoSEQ multiplex PCR; TCRdb keeps only in-frame clonotypes and omits some of them. The table lists over 80,000 clones, 90% to 95% of them singletons, with less than 20% in the top ten. The sequence was collected from a man aged 25 to 40 in good health. The sample taken for sequencing was blood. The rearrangement links TRBV5-6 to TRBJ2-3; a weak D match, TRBD1 (7 bases). The CDR3 DNA follows: TGTGCCAGCAGCCATTCTTGGACAGGCGGGGTCACAGATACGCAGTATTTT. Translated: CASSHSWTGGVTDTQYF.